This TCR beta chain appears in the sequencing data of a study of cytomegalovirus exposure and HLA in healthy donors. Study results and caveats: Sequencing likely generated an artifact that appeared as a cluster of highly shared sequence variants. The majority of CMV-associated TCR beta chains were reported as apparently HLA-restricted in a later analysis. Presence/absence results assume similar sequencing depth per donor, which may not hold.

In the PCR, 60 Vbeta and 13 Jbeta primers were used. Here immunoSEQ multiplex PCR was the method, and the copy in TCRdb shows in-frame clones only, minus some. The sample includes 90,000 to 120,000 clones, more than 65% of them seen just once. For this clone: As yet, its antigen is unknown.

Sequenced material: PBMCs. This clonotype was obtained from a woman younger than 35 in good health and CMV-seropositive.

The CDR3 loop is CASSPLEDEQYF. The CDR3 bases are TGTGCCAGCAGCCCCCTTGAGGACGAGCAGTACTTC. The chain links TRBV5-6 to TRBJ2-7; D gene uncertain. Germline V gene lookup returns CDR1 SGHDT and CDR2 YYEEEE. Trimming cost V 4 bases and J 5 bases, with 10 bases left between them. The CDR3 is 12 residues long.